This T cell receptor (beta chain) stems from a study of blood T cell repertoires in COVID-19. Study information: Donors in the United States, Italy and Spain gave samples during acute or convalescent COVID-19.

Sequencing used immunoSEQ multiplex PCR; TCRdb keeps in-frame clones, though not all of them. Seen here are 100,000 to 120,000 clones, around 74% observed once, and the top ten hold roughly 21%. Germline values: CDR1 LGHDT, CDR2 YNNKEL (reference sequence). V gave up 4 bases and J gave up 5 bases, with 15 bases separating them. This CDR3 has 16 amino acids. The clonotype originates from a woman between 70 and 85 years old with acute or convalescent COVID-19. Material for sequencing was peripheral blood. The V and J genes are TRBV3-1 (or the pseudogene TRBV3-2) and TRBJ1-6; D is undetermined. CDR3 amino acids: CASSPLPAPDNSPLHF. As DNA, the CDR3 is TGTGCCAGCAGCCCACTACCCGCGCCCGATAATTCACCCCTCCACTTT.